Each of the 5 T cell receptor beta chains below was sequenced from the same sample in a study of cytomegalovirus exposure and HLA in healthy donors. PCR was performed using 60 Vbeta and 13 Jbeta primers. The assay was immunoSEQ multiplex PCR, and TCRdb's table has in-frame clones only and misses some. The repertoire includes over 75,000 clones, 60% to 85% of them detected once, and around 7.8% sits in the top ten. What was sequenced was PBMCs. These receptors all stem from a man between 50 and 59 years old in good health and CMV-seropositive.

The sample holds a few counts of this clone. The V and J genes are TRBV18 and TRBJ1-2, with D unresolved. CDR3 length equals 16 residues. The germline V and J ends were trimmed by 0 bases and 6 bases, with 17 bases remaining between them. The germline V gene encodes CDR1 KGHSH and CDR2 LQKENI. In DNA form, the CDR3 reads TGTGCCAGCTCACCACCGTCAAGGAGGACGGTACATGGCTACACCTTC. Protein product: CASSPPSRRTVHGYTF. Drawing the rest from reference TRBV18 and TRBJ1-2, the complete variable domain is NAGVMQNPRHLVRRRGQEARLRCSPMKGHSHVYWYRQLPEEGLKFMVYLQKENIIDESGMPKERFSAEFPKEGPSILRIQQVVRGDSAAYFCASSPPSRRTVHGYTFGSGTRLTVV.

The V gene is TRBV29-1, the J gene TRBJ1-5; TRBD1 is a possible D gene (5 bases). The V end was cut by 4 bases, the J end by 4 bases, with 11 bases between. Germline V CDR1 and CDR2: SQVTM, ANQGSEA. This CDR3 region has 13 residues. The CDR3: CSVGQGANQPQHF. The DNA for the CDR3 is TGCAGCGTTGGGCAAGGGGCTAATCAGCCCCAGCATTTT.

The chain couples TRBV2 to TRBJ1-1; D remains ambiguous. CDR1 is SNHLY and CDR2 is FYNNEI in the germline V gene. V was clipped by 4 bases and J by 4 bases, with 4 bases between them. There are 11 residues in the CDR3. The CDR3 nucleotides read TGTGCCAGCAGTGCGGTCACTGAAGCTTTCTTT. It encodes CASSAVTEAFF.

V is TRBV7-2 and J is TRBJ1-1; D remains ambiguous. Germline V gene data show CDR1 as SGHTA and CDR2 as FQGNSA. The CDR3 covers 13 residues. The V end lost 5 bases, the J end lost 1 base, and 8 bases lay between the germline ends. The CDR3 nucleotides read TGTGCCAGCAGCCCCGGAGCGAACACTGAAGCTTTCTTT. Translated, it gives CASSPGANTEAFF.

The V gene is TRBV9, the J gene TRBJ1-2, with D maybe TRBD1 (5 bases). This CDR3 spans 16 amino acids. V was cut by 2 bases and J by 3 bases, with 17 bases left in between. Germline CDR1 reads SGDLS; CDR2 reads YYNGEE. Written as DNA, the CDR3 is TGTGCCAGCAGCGTCGCTGATTCGGGGGTCGACTATGGCTACACCTTC. It specifies CASSVADSGVDYGYTF.